This TCR beta chain emerged from a study of T cell changes during pregnancy in multiple sclerosis. Repertoires were generated with immunoSEQ multiplex PCR, while TCRdb's copy carries only in-frame clones and drops some. Among roughly 39,000 clones, more than 85% were seen once, and the ten largest hold roughly 12%. This clone has a handful of counts. Sequencing was performed on CD8+ T cells from peripheral blood mononuclear cells, taken after pregnancy. The clonotype was recovered from a female donor with multiple sclerosis, enrolled in a pregnancy study.

The CDR3 DNA reads TGTGCCAGCAGTACCTCTAGGTGGAGTCTCGAGCAGTACTTC. Translating it yields CASSTSRWSLEQYF. The chain carries TRBV6-5 and TRBJ2-7; D gene ambiguous. This CDR3 is built from 14 residues. Germline CDR1 is MNHEY and CDR2 is SVGAGI. V was trimmed by 5 bases and J by 6 bases, leaving 17 bases between them.